Listed here are 27 T cell receptor beta chains from one sample, sequenced in a study of blood T cells in healthy people across ages. Primers used in a second PCR of roughly 6 to 11 cycles were a sample-barcoded 5' primer and a J-beta primer mix. TCRdb independently ran MiXCR on the 5' RACE reads; one entry per CDR3 protein. The sample records roughly 1.4 million distinct CDR3 sequences, approximately 63% being singletons. Sequencing was carried out using blood. The receptors derive from a man aged 18 to 29 in good health.

The rearrangement uses TRBV11-2 and TRBJ2-5; 10 bases are shared with TRBD2. The germline gives CDR1 SGHAT, CDR2 FQNNGV. V lost 3 bases to trimming and J lost 2 bases; unmatched junction nucleotides: 6. The CDR3 extends over 16 amino acids. The DNA for the CDR3 is TGTGCCAGCAGCTTGTTCGGGACTAGCGAACAAGAGACCCAGTACTTC. Encoded protein: CASSLFGTSEQETQYF.

This clonotype was detected only a few times. The rearrangement uses TRBV11-2 and TRBJ1-2, with a weak D call TRBD1 (5 bases). V was cut by 2 bases and J by 4 bases, with 11 bases left in between. CDR1 and CDR2 from the germline V gene are SGHAT and FQNNGV. The CDR3 has 14 residues. The CDR3 nucleotides read TGTGCCAGCAGCTTAAACCTCGGGGGCTATGGCTACACCTTC. It codes for CASSLNLGGYGYTF.

The chain is built from TRBV3-1 and TRBJ2-5; a weak D match, TRBD2 (6 bases). The V gene lost 6 bases and the J gene lost 4 bases, with 12 bases spanning the gap. The CDR3 has 13 residues. Germline V gene lookup returns CDR1 LGHDT and CDR2 YNNKEL (reference sequence). In DNA form, the CDR3 reads TGTGCCAGCAGACGACTAGGTACAGAGACCCAGTACTTC. Translated: CASRRLGTETQYF.

V gene TRBV5-1 combines with J gene TRBJ1-1, with a possible D match to TRBD1 (5 bases). Trimming took 3 bases from V and 4 from J, leaving 16 bases between them. From germline, CDR1 is SGHRS and CDR2 YFSETQ. The CDR3 runs to 15 residues. The CDR3 protein is CASSWGRGDGTEAFF. CDR3 sequence (DNA): TGCGCCAGCAGCTGGGGTAGGGGCGATGGCACTGAAGCTTTCTTT. The whole variable domain, filled in from reference TRBV5-1 and TRBJ1-1, reads KAGVTQTPRYLIKTRGQQVTLSCSPISGHRSVSWYQQTPGQGLQFLFEYFSETQRNKGNFPGRFSGRQFSNSRSEMNVSTLELGDSALYLCASSWGRGDGTEAFFGQGTRLTVV.

The rearrangement uses TRBV27 and TRBJ2-7; 7 bases fit TRBD2. CDR3 length: 14 amino acids. Trimming took 3 bases from V and 4 from J; bases not matched to a gene: 6. The germline gives CDR1 MNHEY, CDR2 SMNVEV (reference sequence). The CDR3, as DNA: TGTGCCAGCAGTTTTGGCGGGAGTAATTACGAGCAGTACTTC. Translating it yields CASSFGGSNYEQYF.

The chain recombines TRBV4-1 with TRBJ2-5, with 9 bases fitting TRBD2. The CDR3 loop spans 16 amino acids. Germline V gives CDR1 MGHRA, CDR2 YSYEKL. V was pared by 4 bases and J by 4 bases, with 10 bases of the junction left unmatched. The CDR3 loop reads CASSPAPAGGRETQYF. The CDR3 DNA is TGCGCCAGCAGCCCAGCGCCAGCGGGAGGAAGAGAGACCCAGTACTTC.

DNA of the CDR3: TGTGCCAGCAGCCAATCCGGGACAGGGCTTCAGCCCCAGCATTTT. This gives the protein CASSQSGTGLQPQHF. The chain is built from TRBV4-2 and TRBJ1-5; TRBD1 aligns across 9 bases. The J segment lost 6 bases and the V segment lost 2 bases, leaving 5 bases of the junction unmatched. This CDR3 region has 15 residues. CDR1 LGHNA and CDR2 YNFKEQ come from the germline V gene.

This clonotype was counted a few times. The V and J genes are TRBV4-1 and TRBJ2-1; 9 bases map to TRBD1. With V trimmed by 0 bases and J by 8 bases, 11 bases remained unmatched. The CDR3 is made up of 17 amino acids. Germline CDR1 reads MGHRA; CDR2 reads YSYEKL. The chain's CDR3 is CASSQDLAEDRGHEQFF. The CDR3 bases are TGCGCCAGCAGCCAAGATCTGGCAGAGGACAGGGGACATGAGCAGTTCTTC.

This clonotype was seen only once. This chain links TRBV29-1 with TRBJ2-5; the match to TRBD2 covers 7 bases. The J call is uncertain, as TRBJ2-7 better fits the DNA end. Germline V CDR1 and CDR2: SQVTM, ANQGSEA. The CDR3 totals 12 residues. CDR3: CSVEGGSGEQYF. CDR3 nucleotides: TGCAGCGTTGAGGGCGGGAGTGGCGAGCAGTACTTC.

There are a few counts of this clonotype. The genes are TRBV6-1 and TRBJ2-7, with 7 nucleotides matching TRBD2. Losses at the gene ends were 6 bases for V and 2 bases for J; bases not matched to a gene: 10. This CDR3 contains 15 residues. CDR1 MNHNS and CDR2 SASEGT come from the germline V gene. CDR3: CASSSTPAGTYEQYF. Here the CDR3 DNA reads TGTGCCAGCAGCTCGACCCCAGCGGGAACCTACGAGCAGTACTTC.

In its sample, this clonotype was seen once. The chain employs TRBV4-1 and TRBJ2-1; a possible D gene is TRBD1 (6 bases). Germline V gene sequence: CDR1 MGHRA, CDR2 YSYEKL. V lost 0 bases to trimming and J lost 14 bases, with 14 bases between them. The length of the CDR3 is 13 residues. CDR3 region: CASSQDSWAGEFF. The CDR3 DNA sequence: TGCGCCAGCAGCCAAGATTCGTGGGCAGGGGAGTTCTTC.

The count of this clonotype is one. The CDR3 loop reads CASSPGGSTGNTIYF. In DNA form, the CDR3 reads TGTGCCAGCAGTCCGGGGGGCTCTACGGGAAACACCATATATTTT. This sequence joins TRBV6-5 and TRBJ1-3; tentatively, D is TRBD1 (6 bases). This CDR3 is 15 amino acids long. CDR1 is MNHEY, CDR2 SVGAGI, per germline. With 5 bases removed from V and 4 bases from J, the gap between germline ends came to 15 bases.

This rearrangement joins TRBV4-2 to TRBJ2-3; D gene ambiguous. There are 15 residues in the CDR3. Trimming took 2 bases from V and 4 from J, leaving 13 bases between them. From germline, CDR1 is LGHNA and CDR2 YNFKEQ. The CDR3: CASSQKMKNPDTQYF. CDR3 in DNA: TGTGCCAGCAGCCAAAAGATGAAAAACCCAGATACGCAGTATTTT.

The chain is built from TRBV11-2 and TRBJ2-7, with D hard to call. The DNA end is a closer match to TRBJ2-5, so the J assignment may be wrong. The germline CDR1 and CDR2 sequences are SGHAT and FQNNGV. This CDR3 has 14 amino acids. The CDR3 region has the DNA TGTGCCAGCAGCGCAAACGATGGGCGGGAGACCCAGTACTTC. It specifies CASSANDGRETQYF.

This sequence joins TRBV20-1 and TRBJ1-2; D may be TRBD1 (6 bases). The CDR3 sequence is 13 residues long. The V gene lost 5 bases and the J gene lost 4 bases, with 14 bases spanning the gap. From germline, CDR1 is DFQATT and CDR2 SNEGSKA (reference sequence). CDR3 DNA sequence: TGCAGTGCTCAGTCGACAGGCTCCTATGGCTACACCTTC. The encoded protein is CSAQSTGSYGYTF.

The gene calls are TRBV20-1 and TRBJ2-1; 15 bases are a match to TRBD2. From germline, CDR1 is DFQATT and CDR2 SNEGSKA (reference sequence). V lost 1 base to trimming and J lost 9 bases; unmatched junction nucleotides: 7. There are 16 residues in the CDR3. CDR3 sequence (DNA): TGCAGTGCTAGAGCCCGGACTAGCGGGAGGGTAGTTGAGCAGTTCTTC. It codes for CSARARTSGRVVEQFF.

The sample holds a few counts of this clonotype. This sequence joins TRBV20-1 and TRBJ1-2; maybe TRBD1 (5 bases). V was pared by 6 bases and J by 8 bases, with 16 bases between. There are 12 residues in the CDR3. Per germline, CDR1 DFQATT and CDR2 SNEGSKA (reference sequence). The CDR3 here is CSAPPAGDGYTF. Here the CDR3 DNA reads TGCAGTGCCCCACCGGCGGGGGACGGCTACACCTTC.

The chain links TRBV27 to TRBJ2-7, with 7 positions matching TRBD1. The CDR3 is 15 amino acids. Germline V gene data show CDR1 as MNHEY and CDR2 as SMNVEV (reference sequence). V gave up 6 bases and J gave up 3 bases; unmatched junction bases: 11. The CDR3 DNA is TGTGCCAGCAGACAGACAGGGCTCAACCTCTACGAGCAGTACTTC. It is translated as CASRQTGLNLYEQYF.

The chain links TRBV12-3 or TRBV12-4 to TRBJ2-7; 11 nucleotides match TRBD2. CDR3 size: 17 residues. V lost 2 bases, J lost 3 bases, and 9 bases stayed unmatched. CDR3 residues: CASSLHSGRVYCYEQYF. In DNA, the CDR3 is TGTGCCAGCAGTTTACATAGCGGGAGGGTTTATTGCTACGAGCAGTACTTC.

This sequence joins TRBV3-1 and TRBJ1-2; TRBD1 matches 11 bases. Germline CDR1 LGHDT, CDR2 YNNKEL (reference sequence). V gave up 4 bases and J gave up 5 bases; unmatched junction bases: 6. The CDR3 length is 15 residues. The CDR3 reads CASSRPGQGDYGYTF. Here the CDR3 DNA reads TGTGCCAGCAGCCGCCCGGGACAGGGGGATTATGGCTACACCTTC.

The CDR3 coding sequence is TGCGCCAGCAGTCACCCTACGACAGGGCCGCGGTTAGGAAAGCAGTACTTC. It yields the protein CASSHPTTGPRLGKQYF. This chain joins TRBV23-1 and TRBJ2-4; 7 bases agree with TRBD1. TRBV23-1 is classed as an ORF, of uncertain function. V was pared by 3 bases and J by 13 bases, with 21 bases of the junction left unmatched. This CDR3 is built from 17 residues.

This clonotype was seen a handful of times. The V and J genes are TRBV28 and TRBJ2-7; weak D call: TRBD1 (5 bases). This CDR3 is 13 amino acids long. V was pared by 5 bases and J by 2 bases, with 10 bases between. Germline V CDR1 and CDR2: MDHEN, SYDVKM. For the CDR3, the DNA is TGTGCCAGCAGTATGACAGCAACCTACGAGCAGTACTTC. Its translation: CASSMTATYEQYF.

This clonotype was counted only a few times. This chain links TRBV28 with TRBJ2-7, with 8 nucleotides matching TRBD1. The V gene's germline CDR1 is MDHEN and CDR2 SYDVKM. V shed 3 bases, J shed 5 bases, and the junction held 3 bases outside the gene matches. The CDR3 totals 13 residues. Here the CDR3 DNA reads TGTGCCAGCAGTTTGACAGGGGCAGACGAGCAGTACTTC. Encoded protein: CASSLTGADEQYF.

Only one count was recorded for this clonotype. The gene calls are TRBV27 and TRBJ2-3; 7 bases are shared with TRBD1. The CDR3 runs to 16 residues. V trimming: 2 bases; J trimming: 1 base; junction bases outside the gene matches: 6. From germline, CDR1 is MNHEY and CDR2 SMNVEV (reference sequence). The CDR3, as DNA: TGTGCCAGCAGTTTAGATGGACAGGATCGCACAGATACGCAGTATTTT. It specifies CASSLDGQDRTDTQYF.

This clonotype came up a few times. This sequence joins TRBV27 and TRBJ1-1, with D perhaps matching TRBD1 (6 bases). Between the trimmed V and J ends, which lost 6 bases and 5 bases, there was a span of 13 bases. Germline V gene sequence: CDR1 MNHEY, CDR2 SMNVEV (reference sequence). This CDR3 spans 13 amino acids. The CDR3 protein is CASSLGGRTEAFF. The CDR3 DNA sequence: TGTGCCAGCAGCCTGGGGGGGCGGACTGAAGCTTTCTTT.

The V gene is TRBV14, the J gene TRBJ2-1; the D is unclear. This CDR3 region has 13 residues. V was shortened by 1 base and J by 6 bases, with 7 bases between the two germline ends. Germline assignment: CDR1 SGHDN and CDR2 FVKESK. CDR3 residues: CASSQGTPNEQFF. The CDR3, as DNA: TGTGCCAGCAGCCAAGGAACACCCAATGAGCAGTTCTTC.

This clonotype has only a few counts. The V gene is TRBV4-1, the J gene TRBJ2-3; D uncertain. The V end was cut by 7 bases, the J end by 1 base, with 15 bases between. The CDR3 extends over 15 amino acids. Germline V gene data show CDR1 as MGHRA and CDR2 as YSYEKL. CDR3 in amino acids: CASTARSSRTDTQYF. DNA of the CDR3: TGCGCCAGCACCGCGCGTAGTTCTCGCACAGATACGCAGTATTTT.